What follows are 28 T cell receptor beta chains derived from one specimen sequenced in a study of Graves' ophthalmopathy and Graves' hyperthyroidism (dated by TCRdb to the late 2010s). Sequencing took place on an Illumina HiSeq 2000. For repertoire sequencing, TCR beta CDR3 regions were amplified from RNA transcripts. The first round of RT-PCR was done with HTBI primers and the Qiagen OneStep RT-PCR kit, and was followed by a second round of multiplex PCR, then size selection and purification. TCRdb trimmed the raw reads at Q25, called clones with MiXCR and kept productive beta chains. Here each entry gathers all rows of one CDR3 protein and keeps the most common genes and DNA. The sample table records around 1.1 million distinct CDR3 sequences; 36% of these occur just once. The ten largest clones represent roughly 11% of the sample. What was sequenced was peripheral blood or thyroid tissue (not recorded which). These receptor sequences come from an adult man with Graves' hyperthyroidism.

V gene TRBV10-3 combines with J gene TRBJ1-4; the match to TRBD1 covers 8 bases. J lost 2 bases, V lost 7 bases, and 9 bases had no gene match. Germline CDR1 is ENHRY and CDR2 is SYGVKD. The CDR3 covers 16 residues. CDR3 DNA: TGTGCCATCACCAAAACAGGGGGAAGGACTAATGAAAAACTGTTTTTT. Amino acids: CAITKTGGRTNEKLFF.

This clonotype appeared many times. This chain uses TRBV7-2 with TRBJ2-7; TRBD1 is a possible D gene (6 bases). The germline V gene has CDR1 SGHTA and CDR2 FQGNSA. The CDR3 sequence is 14 residues long. With 5 bases removed from V and 3 bases from J, the gap between germline ends came to 14 bases. CDR3 protein: CASSATGSGYEQYF. CDR3 in DNA: TGTGCCAGCAGCGCAACAGGGTCTGGCTACGAGCAGTACTTC.

This clonotype has only a few counts. The J gene is TRBJ1-2, the V gene TRBV7-2; TRBD1 agrees at 7 bases. The CDR3 length is 14 residues. CDR1 is SGHTA, CDR2 FQGNSA, per germline. With V trimmed by 5 bases and J by 1 base, 4 bases remained unmatched. The chain's CDR3 is CASSRQGVNYGYTF. The CDR3 region has the DNA TGTGCCAGCAGCCGACAGGGCGTTAACTATGGCTACACCTTC.

V gene TRBV2 combines with J gene TRBJ1-6; 11 bases agree with TRBD1. Germline CDR1 and CDR2: SNHLY and FYNNEI. J was trimmed by 7 bases and V by 7 bases; bases with no gene match: 6. The CDR3 sequence is 15 residues long. CDR3 in DNA: TGTGCCAGCACCCCCGGACAGGGGGCCAATTCACCCCTCCACTTT. This sequence encodes CASTPGQGANSPLHF.

The chain is built from TRBV2 and TRBJ2-7, with D maybe TRBD2 (6 bases). Per the germline V gene, CDR1 is SNHLY and CDR2 is FYNNEI. Trimming took off 5 bases at V and 4 bases at J, with 24 bases between the two ends. CDR3 size: 17 residues. This chain's CDR3 is CASSSPVVVAAVYEQYF. CDR3 bases: TGTGCCAGCAGTTCCCCCGTTGTAGTAGCGGCTGTATACGAGCAGTACTTC.

Many counts were recorded for this clonotype. The V call is TRBV9, the J call TRBJ2-5; D perhaps matches TRBD2 (6 bases). The V and J ends lost 4 bases and 1 base respectively, with 14 bases between them. The CDR3 length is 15 residues. CDR1 is SGDLS and CDR2 is YYNGEE in the germline V gene. CDR3 sequence (DNA): TGTGCCAGCAGCTTAGCCGGGACTCCCCAAGAGACCCAGTACTTC. Amino acids: CASSLAGTPQETQYF.

This clonotype was seen a handful of times. The rearrangement links TRBV5-1 to TRBJ2-5, with D possibly being TRBD2 (5 bases). The CDR3 consists of 15 residues. Germline V gene lookup returns CDR1 SGHRS and CDR2 YFSETQ. V lost 0 bases, J lost 0 bases, and 9 bases lay in between. CDR3 nucleotide sequence: TGCGCCAGCAGCTTGGTAGCGAAGTACCAAGAGACCCAGTACTTC. Protein: CASSLVAKYQETQYF.

This clonotype was recorded a few times. The chain links TRBV10-3 to TRBJ2-7; 7 nucleotides match TRBD1. The CDR3 runs to 14 residues. V gave up 2 bases and J gave up 0 bases; unmatched junction bases: 1. Germline CDR1 is ENHRY and CDR2 is SYGVKD. The CDR3 bases are TGTGCCATCAGTGAGGGGGACAGCTCCTACGAGCAGTACTTC. Translation: CAISEGDSSYEQYF.

This clonotype was counted a few times. The gene calls are TRBV14 and TRBJ2-2; the D gene is possibly TRBD1 (6 bases). Between the trimmed V and J ends, which lost 1 base and 5 bases, there was a span of 20 bases. This CDR3 is 18 amino acids long. Per the germline V gene, CDR1 is SGHDN and CDR2 is FVKESK. CDR3 coding DNA: TGTGCCAGCAGCCAAGGTGCCCCGTTCCCAACAGGGACCGGGGAGCTGTTTTTT. Protein sequence: CASSQGAPFPTGTGELFF.

The table lists this clonotype with many counts. This chain connects TRBV4-3 to TRBJ1-1; D remains unclear. V dropped 0 bases and J dropped 5 bases, with 7 bases sitting between them. The CDR3 sequence is 13 residues long. Germline loops: CDR1 LGHNA, CDR2 YSLEER. Here the CDR3 reads CASSQEGTTEAFF. CDR3 nucleotide sequence: TGCGCCAGCAGCCAAGAGGGCACAACTGAAGCTTTCTTT.

The CDR3, as DNA: TGTGCCAGCGTTCAGGAAGGGGACGGGGAGCTGTTTTTT. Protein sequence: CASVQEGDGELFF. V is TRBV7-9 and J is TRBJ2-2; TRBD1 is a possible D gene (5 bases). CDR3 length: 13 amino acids. Trimming left V 8 bases short and J 7 bases short, with 14 bases between. Germline V gives CDR1 SEHNR, CDR2 FQNEAQ (reference sequence).

About this clonotype itself: One base away lies a much larger clone, so this may be a sequencing read error. This chain connects TRBV7-2 to TRBJ1-4; D not resolved. Between the trimmed V and J ends, which lost 2 bases and 7 bases, there was a span of 8 bases. The CDR3 sequence is 13 residues long. Germline V CDR1 and CDR2: SGHTA, FQGNSA. The CDR3 DNA follows: TGTGCCAGCAGCTTATATGCTATTGAAAAACTGTTTTTT. As protein: CASSLYAIEKLFF.

The V call is TRBV7-2, the J call TRBJ2-5; TRBD1 matches at 9 bases. The junction had 15 bases not matched to a gene; V was cut back by 4 bases and J by 9 bases. CDR3 length equals 16 residues. Germline CDR1 is SGHTA and CDR2 is FQGNSA. The CDR3 reads CASSYPGQGLKLAQYF. The DNA for the CDR3 is TGTGCCAGCAGCTACCCGGGACAGGGCTTAAAGTTGGCCCAGTACTTC.

The chain recombines TRBV7-2 with TRBJ1-2; D not resolved. V was pared by 1 base and J by 0 bases, with 15 bases between. The CDR3 is made up of 17 amino acids. Germline-derived CDR1 and CDR2 are SGHTA and FQGNSA. For the CDR3, the DNA is TGTGCCAGCAGCTTAGATGTATTCGCGAAGCCTAACTATGGCTACACCTTC. Translating it yields CASSLDVFAKPNYGYTF.

The rearrangement joins TRBV2 to TRBJ2-7; TRBD1 matches at 7 bases. The CDR3 spans 15 residues. Germline V gene sequence: CDR1 SNHLY, CDR2 FYNNEI. After removal of 7 bases from V and 1 base from J, the junction contained 10 bases not matched to a gene. This CDR3 reads CASISVTGSSYEQYF. CDR3 in DNA: TGTGCCAGCATATCGGTGACAGGGAGTTCCTACGAGCAGTACTTC.

The chain employs TRBV29-1 and TRBJ2-2; D might be TRBD2 (7 bases). This CDR3 contains 17 residues. Germline values: CDR1 SQVTM, CDR2 ANQGSEA. V lost 0 bases and J lost 5, with 19 bases in between. The CDR3 DNA sequence: TGCAGCGTTGAAGATTTGGGGGGGGCGGGCAGGACCGGGGAGCTGTTTTTT. It yields the protein CSVEDLGGAGRTGELFF.

This clonotype was seen more than once but under ten times. The gene calls are TRBV4-3 and TRBJ1-3; D remains ambiguous. The germline CDR1 and CDR2 sequences are LGHNA and YSLEER. V was cut by 4 bases and J by 7 bases, with 14 bases left in between. This CDR3 spans 14 amino acids. The CDR3: CASSLNRDQNTIYF. The CDR3 DNA reads TGCGCCAGCAGCCTCAACCGCGATCAGAACACCATATATTTT.

This clonotype was observed a handful of times. The rearrangement uses TRBV12-3 or TRBV12-4 and TRBJ1-3; D is ambiguous. This CDR3 region has 15 residues. V shed 1 base and J shed 2 bases, with 9 bases lying between them. The CDR3 sequence: CASSLVAGPGNTIYF. The CDR3 DNA sequence: TGTGCCAGCAGTTTAGTCGCTGGACCTGGAAACACCATATATTTT.

This clonotype was seen ten or more times. CDR3 loop: CSVEPPGRWVDGYTF. Written as DNA, the CDR3 is TGCAGCGTTGAACCACCCGGCCGGTGGGTCGATGGCTACACCTTC. This rearrangement joins TRBV29-1 to TRBJ1-2; D unclear. The CDR3 runs 15 residues. V lost 2 bases to trimming and J lost 6 bases, with 19 bases between them. CDR1 SQVTM and CDR2 ANQGSEA come from the germline V gene.

The chain joins TRBV20-1 to TRBJ2-5; 10 bases align to TRBD1. The J call is in doubt because the DNA end fits TRBJ2-7 better. The germline V gene has CDR1 DFQATT and CDR2 SNEGSKA (reference sequence). The CDR3 is made up of 15 amino acids. CDR3 nucleotide sequence: TGCAGTGCTCAACCCGGGACAGGGGCAACGTACGAGCAGTACTTC. Encoded protein: CSAQPGTGATYEQYF.

This clonotype was seen more than once but under ten times. The V gene is TRBV5-1, the J gene TRBJ2-6, with 7 bases that match TRBD1. CDR1 is SGHRS and CDR2 is YFSETQ in the germline V gene. V lost 0 bases, J lost 4 bases, and 13 bases stayed unmatched. The CDR3 covers 19 residues. The DNA for the CDR3 is TGCGCCAGCAGCTTGGTAATTGACAGGGTGGTTTCGGGGGCCAACGTCCTGACTTTC. Amino acid sequence: CASSLVIDRVVSGANVLTF.

This clonotype was detected only a few times. This chain links TRBV10-3 with TRBJ1-4; a possible D gene is TRBD1 (5 bases). CDR1 ENHRY and CDR2 SYGVKD come from the germline V gene. The germline V and J ends were trimmed by 8 bases and 3 bases, with 13 bases remaining between them. CDR3 length: 14 residues. Here the CDR3 reads CAIGAGTANEKLFF. The CDR3 nucleotides are TGTGCCATCGGGGCGGGGACGGCTAATGAAAAACTGTTTTTT.

The gene calls are TRBV20-1 and TRBJ2-7; a possible D gene is TRBD2 (7 bases). V was clipped by 3 bases and J by 5 bases, with 17 bases between them. Germline V lookup: CDR1 DFQATT, CDR2 SNEGSKA (reference sequence). The CDR3 consists of 14 residues. CDR3 DNA sequence: TGCAGTGCTAGTCACGGGGGGCTTAGAAACGAGCAGTACTTC. This sequence encodes CSASHGGLRNEQYF.

The chain links TRBV19 to TRBJ1-3, with unresolved D. Deletions cut 1 base from V and 0 bases from J, with 13 bases between. Germline values: CDR1 LNHDA, CDR2 SQIVND (reference sequence). The CDR3 spans 17 residues. CDR3 amino acids: CASSIAPPERSGNTIYF. CDR3 nucleotide sequence: TGTGCCAGTAGTATAGCCCCGCCGGAGCGCTCTGGAAACACCATATATTTT.

The chain joins TRBV3-1 to TRBJ1-4; D not certain. The CDR3 runs to 14 residues. V was trimmed by 0 bases and J by 8 bases, leaving 10 bases between them. Per the germline V gene, CDR1 is LGHDT and CDR2 is YNNKEL (reference sequence). CDR3 loop: CASSQDTRGEKLFF. Written as DNA, the CDR3 is TGTGCCAGCAGCCAAGATACCCGGGGAGAAAAACTGTTTTTT.

The rearrangement links TRBV7-9 to TRBJ2-7, with D unresolved. V lost 2 bases and J 2 bases, leaving 13 bases between the germline ends. The CDR3 extends over 15 amino acids. Germline values: CDR1 SEHNR, CDR2 FQNEAQ (reference sequence). CDR3 DNA sequence: TGTGCCAGCAGCTTAAGTTCCCCAACCACCTACGAGCAGTACTTC. Encoded protein: CASSLSSPTTYEQYF.

This clonotype was seen ten or more times. This sequence joins TRBV7-8 and TRBJ1-6; 10 bases map to TRBD1. CDR1 is SGHVS, CDR2 FQNEAQ, per germline. V was clipped by 6 bases and J by 9 bases; unmatched bases: 5. This CDR3 region has 14 residues. In DNA, the CDR3 is TGTGCCAGCAGGCCGACAGGGGGCACTTCACCCCTCCACTTT. It is translated as CASRPTGGTSPLHF.

This clonotype was found many times. The V gene is TRBV5-4, the J gene TRBJ2-5; TRBD1 matches at 9 bases. In germline, CDR1 is SGHNT, CDR2 YYREEE (reference sequence). Losses at the gene ends were 4 bases for V and 5 bases for J; bases not matched to a gene: 9. The CDR3 length is 15 residues. The CDR3 loop reads CASSATGQGHETQYF. The CDR3 region has the DNA TGTGCCAGCAGCGCTACGGGACAGGGACACGAGACCCAGTACTTC.